This T cell receptor (beta chain) is drawn from a study of cytotoxic CD8 clonotypes in ibrutinib-treated CLL. Whole-study context: Productive templates per sample averaged 255,043; productive rearrangements, 94,082.

Germline loops: CDR1 SGHRS, CDR2 YFSETQ. The CDR3 spans 15 residues. Trimming took off 2 bases at V and 6 bases at J, with 17 bases between the two ends. This clone was recorded a few times. Sequenced by immunoSEQ multiplex PCR; TCRdb stores in-frame clones only, minus some. The data contain about 130,000 clones, about 79% of them singletons. This sample comprised PBMCs, obtained after 12 months of ibrutinib treatment. The TCR sequence derives from a human donor with chronic lymphocytic leukemia. The chain uses TRBV5-1 and TRBJ1-1; a possible D gene is TRBD1 (5 bases). CDR3 in amino acids: CASSLGTQGLPEAFF. As DNA, the CDR3 is TGCGCCAGCAGCTTAGGGACCCAAGGCCTCCCTGAAGCTTTCTTT.